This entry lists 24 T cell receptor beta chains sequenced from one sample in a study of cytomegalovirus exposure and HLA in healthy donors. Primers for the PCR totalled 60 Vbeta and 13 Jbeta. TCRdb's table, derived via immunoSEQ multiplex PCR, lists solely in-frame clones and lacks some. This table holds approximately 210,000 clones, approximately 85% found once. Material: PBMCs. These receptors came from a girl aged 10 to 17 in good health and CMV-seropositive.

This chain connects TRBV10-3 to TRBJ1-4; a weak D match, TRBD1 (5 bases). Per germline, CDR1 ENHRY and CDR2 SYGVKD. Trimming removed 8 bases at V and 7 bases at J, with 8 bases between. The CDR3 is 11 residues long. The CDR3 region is CAIRGGEKLFF. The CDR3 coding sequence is TGTGCCATCCGGGGGGGTGAAAAACTGTTTTTT.

CDR3 in DNA: TGTGCCAGCTCACCACGCCCCAGCGGGGGACCCTCTAGCACAGATACGCAGTATTTT. The encoded protein is CASSPRPSGGPSSTDTQYF. V and J are TRBV18 and TRBJ2-3; 8 bases are shared with TRBD2. Germline CDR1 reads KGHSH; CDR2 reads LQKENI. CDR3 length equals 19 residues. V lost 1 base to trimming and J lost 0 bases; unmatched junction nucleotides: 12.

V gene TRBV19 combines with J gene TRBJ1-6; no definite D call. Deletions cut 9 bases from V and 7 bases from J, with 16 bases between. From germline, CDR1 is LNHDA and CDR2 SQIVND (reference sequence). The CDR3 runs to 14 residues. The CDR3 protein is CASKTDGQNSPLHF. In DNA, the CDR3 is TGTGCCAGCAAAACAGACGGCCAAAATTCACCCCTCCACTTT. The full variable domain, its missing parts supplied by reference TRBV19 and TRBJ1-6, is DGGITQSPKYLFRKEGQNVTLSCEQNLNHDAMYWYRQDPGQGLRLIYYSQIVNDFQKGDIAEGYSVSREKKESFPLTVTSAQKNPTAFYLCASKTDGQNSPLHFGNGTRLTVT.

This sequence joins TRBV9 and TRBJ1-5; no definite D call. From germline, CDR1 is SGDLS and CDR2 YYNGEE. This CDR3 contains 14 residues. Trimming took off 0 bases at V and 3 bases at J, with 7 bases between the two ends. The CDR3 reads CASSVGRVNQPQHF. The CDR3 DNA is TGTGCCAGCAGCGTAGGAAGAGTCAATCAGCCCCAGCATTTT.

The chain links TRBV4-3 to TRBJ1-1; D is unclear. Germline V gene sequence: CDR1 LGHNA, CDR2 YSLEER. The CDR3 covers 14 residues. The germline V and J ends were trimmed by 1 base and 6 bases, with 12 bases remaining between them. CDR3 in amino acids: CASSQVLREPEAFF. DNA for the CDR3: TGCGCCAGCAGCCAAGTTCTGCGAGAACCTGAAGCTTTCTTT.

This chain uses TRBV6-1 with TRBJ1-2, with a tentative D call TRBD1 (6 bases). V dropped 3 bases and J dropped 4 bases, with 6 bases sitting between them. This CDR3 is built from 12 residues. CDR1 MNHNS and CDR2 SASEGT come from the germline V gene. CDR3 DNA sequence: TGTGCCAGCAGTGACAGGGGCTATGGCTACACCTTC. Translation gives CASSDRGYGYTF.

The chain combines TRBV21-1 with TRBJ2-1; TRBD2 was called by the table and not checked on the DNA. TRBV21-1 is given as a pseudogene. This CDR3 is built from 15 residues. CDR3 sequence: CASGRETRVYNEQFF. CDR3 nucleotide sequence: TGTGCCAGCGGAAGGGAGACAAGGGTCTACAATGAGCAGTTCTTC.

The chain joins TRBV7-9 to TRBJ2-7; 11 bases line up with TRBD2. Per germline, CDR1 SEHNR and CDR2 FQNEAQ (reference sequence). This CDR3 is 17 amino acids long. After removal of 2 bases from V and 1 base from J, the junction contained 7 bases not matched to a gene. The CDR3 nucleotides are TGTGCCAGCAGCTTAAGCCTAGCGGGGGGCAGGTCCTACGAGCAGTACTTC. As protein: CASSLSLAGGRSYEQYF.

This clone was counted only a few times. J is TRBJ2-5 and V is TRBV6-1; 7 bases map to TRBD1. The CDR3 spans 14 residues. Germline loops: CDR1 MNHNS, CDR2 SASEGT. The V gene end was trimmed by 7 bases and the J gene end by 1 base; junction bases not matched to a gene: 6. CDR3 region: CASIWTGTQETQYF. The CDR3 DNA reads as TGTGCCAGCATTTGGACAGGCACCCAAGAGACCCAGTACTTC.

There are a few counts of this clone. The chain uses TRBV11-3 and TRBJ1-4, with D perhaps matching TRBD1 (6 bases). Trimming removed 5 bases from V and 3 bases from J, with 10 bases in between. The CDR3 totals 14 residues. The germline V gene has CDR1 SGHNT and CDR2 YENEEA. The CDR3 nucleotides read TGTGCCAGCAGCCAGGGGAGAGCTAATGAAAAACTGTTTTTT. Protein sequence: CASSQGRANEKLFF.

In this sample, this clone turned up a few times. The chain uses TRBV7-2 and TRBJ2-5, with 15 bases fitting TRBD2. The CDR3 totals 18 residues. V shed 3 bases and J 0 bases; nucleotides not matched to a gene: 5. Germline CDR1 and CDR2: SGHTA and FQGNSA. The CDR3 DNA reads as TGTGCCAGCAGCTTGTGGACTAGCGGGGGGGCATACCAAGAGACCCAGTACTTC. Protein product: CASSLWTSGGAYQETQYF. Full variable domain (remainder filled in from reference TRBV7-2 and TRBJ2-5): GAGVSQSPSNKVTEKGKDVELRCDPISGHTALYWYRQSLGQGLEFLIYFQGNSAPDKSGLPSDRFSAERTGGSVSTLTIQRTQQEDSAVYLCASSLWTSGGAYQETQYFGPGTRLLVL.

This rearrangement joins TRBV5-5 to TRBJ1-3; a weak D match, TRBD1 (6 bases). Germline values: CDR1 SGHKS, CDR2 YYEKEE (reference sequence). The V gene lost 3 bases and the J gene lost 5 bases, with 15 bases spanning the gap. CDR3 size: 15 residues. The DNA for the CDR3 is TGTGCCAGCAGCTCCGGTGCAGGGGTTAGAAACACCATATATTTT. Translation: CASSSGAGVRNTIYF.

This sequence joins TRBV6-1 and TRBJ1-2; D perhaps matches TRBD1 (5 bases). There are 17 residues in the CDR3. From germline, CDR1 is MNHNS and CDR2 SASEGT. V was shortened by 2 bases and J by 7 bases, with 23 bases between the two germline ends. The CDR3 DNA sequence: TGTGCCAGCAGTGAAACGGGTTTAACGGCAGGGATTGGTGGCTACACCTTC. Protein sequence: CASSETGLTAGIGGYTF.

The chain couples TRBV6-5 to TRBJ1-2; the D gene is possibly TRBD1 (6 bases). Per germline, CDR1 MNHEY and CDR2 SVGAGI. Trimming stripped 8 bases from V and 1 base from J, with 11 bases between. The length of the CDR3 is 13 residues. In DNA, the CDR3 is TGTGCCAGCGGGGACATCGTTAACTATGGCTACACCTTC. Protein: CASGDIVNYGYTF.

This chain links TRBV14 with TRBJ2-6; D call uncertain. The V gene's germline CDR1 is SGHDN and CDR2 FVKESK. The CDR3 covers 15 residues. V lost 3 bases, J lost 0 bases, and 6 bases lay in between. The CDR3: CASSQSSSGANVLTF. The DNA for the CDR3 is TGTGCCAGCAGCCAGTCGAGCTCTGGGGCCAACGTCCTGACTTTC.

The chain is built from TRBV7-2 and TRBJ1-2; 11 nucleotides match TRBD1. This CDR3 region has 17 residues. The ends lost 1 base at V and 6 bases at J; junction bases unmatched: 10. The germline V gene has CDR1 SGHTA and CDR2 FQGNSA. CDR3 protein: CASSLGWYQGQGDGYTF. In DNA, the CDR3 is TGTGCCAGCAGCTTAGGATGGTACCAGGGACAGGGGGATGGCTACACCTTC.

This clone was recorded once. The chain's CDR3 is CASSWTGGAARGYTF. The CDR3 bases are TGTGCCAGCAGCTGGACAGGGGGCGCAGCAAGGGGCTACACCTTC. The V call is TRBV5-4, the J call TRBJ1-2; 11 nucleotides line up with TRBD1. The CDR3 is 15 amino acids. Trimming at V came to 3 bases and at J to 8 bases, leaving 9 bases not matched to a gene. Germline lookup yields CDR1 SGHNT and CDR2 YYREEE (reference sequence).

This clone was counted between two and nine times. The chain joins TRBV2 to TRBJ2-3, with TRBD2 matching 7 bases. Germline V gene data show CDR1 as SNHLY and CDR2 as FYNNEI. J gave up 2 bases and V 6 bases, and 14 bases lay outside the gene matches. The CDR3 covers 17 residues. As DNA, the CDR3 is TGTGCCAGCAGCGCCACATTAGCGGGTCTTGTCACAGATACGCAGTATTTT. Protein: CASSATLAGLVTDTQYF. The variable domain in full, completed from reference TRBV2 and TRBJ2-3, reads EPEVTQTPSHQVTQMGQEVILRCVPISNHLYFYWYRQILGQKVEFLVSFYNNEISEKSEIFDDQFSVERPDGSNFTLKIRSTKLEDSAMYFCASSATLAGLVTDTQYFGPGTRLTVL.

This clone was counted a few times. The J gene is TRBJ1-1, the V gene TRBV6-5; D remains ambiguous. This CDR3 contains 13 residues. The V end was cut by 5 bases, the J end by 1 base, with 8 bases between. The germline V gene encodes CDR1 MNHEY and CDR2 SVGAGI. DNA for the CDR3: TGTGCCAGCAGTGGCTCAGAGAACACTGAAGCTTTCTTT. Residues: CASSGSENTEAFF.

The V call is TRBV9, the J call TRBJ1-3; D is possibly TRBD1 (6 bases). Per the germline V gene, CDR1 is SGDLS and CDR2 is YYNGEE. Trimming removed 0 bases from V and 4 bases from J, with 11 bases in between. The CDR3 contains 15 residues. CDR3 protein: CASSVVWGPGNTIYF. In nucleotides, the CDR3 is TGTGCCAGCAGCGTAGTCTGGGGGCCAGGAAACACCATATATTTT. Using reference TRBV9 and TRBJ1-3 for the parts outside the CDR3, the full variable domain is DSGVTQTPKHLITATGQRVTLRCSPRSGDLSVYWYQQSLDQGLQFLIQYYNGEERAKGNILERFSAQQFPDLHSELNLSSLELGDSALYFCASSVVWGPGNTIYFGEGSWLTVV.

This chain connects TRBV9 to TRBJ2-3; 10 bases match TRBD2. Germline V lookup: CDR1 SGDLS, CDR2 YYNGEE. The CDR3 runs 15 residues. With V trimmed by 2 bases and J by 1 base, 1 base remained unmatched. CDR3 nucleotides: TGTGCCAGCAGCGTCCTAGCGGGGGGCACAGATACGCAGTATTTT. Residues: CASSVLAGGTDTQYF.

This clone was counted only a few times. In DNA form, the CDR3 reads TGTGCCAGCAGCGTAGGGGCGGGGCCATCTTCTGGAAACACCATATATTTT. Amino acids: CASSVGAGPSSGNTIYF. The genes are TRBV9 and TRBJ1-3; perhaps TRBD1 as D (5 bases). CDR3 length equals 17 residues. V was pared by 0 bases and J by 1 base, with 14 bases between. From germline, CDR1 is SGDLS and CDR2 YYNGEE. The full variable domain, completed using reference TRBV9 and TRBJ1-3, is DSGVTQTPKHLITATGQRVTLRCSPRSGDLSVYWYQQSLDQGLQFLIQYYNGEERAKGNILERFSAQQFPDLHSELNLSSLELGDSALYFCASSVGAGPSSGNTIYFGEGSWLTVV.

The CDR3 DNA is TGTGCCACCAGCAGTGTTGACAGGGGGCGCTTCAAAGCTTTCTTT. Translated: CATSSVDRGRFKAFF. This chain joins TRBV15 and TRBJ1-1, with 10 nucleotides matching TRBD1. The CDR3 covers 15 residues. Germline CDR1 is LNHNV and CDR2 is YYDKDF (reference sequence). Unmatched junction bases numbered 10, after V lost 3 bases and J lost 9 bases.

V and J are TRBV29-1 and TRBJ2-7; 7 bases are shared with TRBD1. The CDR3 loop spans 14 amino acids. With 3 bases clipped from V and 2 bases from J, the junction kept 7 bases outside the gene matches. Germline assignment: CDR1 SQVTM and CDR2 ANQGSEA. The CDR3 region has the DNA TGCAGCGTTGAGGTAGGGGGCTATACCTACGAGCAGTACTTC. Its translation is CSVEVGGYTYEQYF.